The clone carrying this TCR beta chain came up many times. Its antigen remains unknown. TCR alpha and TCR beta cDNA libraries carrying sample barcodes and UMIs came from 5'RACE with constant-segment primers. One entry per CDR3 protein, called by TCRdb with MiXCR from the 5' RACE reads. The sample records under 300,000 distinct CDR3 sequences, 7.5% to 9.5% being singletons. The sample belongs to a study of T-cell memory formation after mild COVID-19. Study-level background: Each donor largely had its own TCR clusters.

The length of the CDR3 is 14 residues. The ends lost 5 bases at V and 2 bases at J; junction bases unmatched: 3. Germline CDR1 MGHRA, CDR2 YSYEKL. Study conclusions and caveats: Day 15 to 85 contracting clones showed balanced CD4/CD8; day 15 to 37 expanders favored CD4+. Nothing showed for sure that second-wave clones peaking on day 37 were SARS-CoV-2 specific.

This TCR was recovered from a man aged 18 to 30 who had mild COVID-19 (a few samples of this study predate the infection). Cell type and time point are not known. The rearrangement uses TRBV4-1 and TRBJ2-7, with TRBD1 matching over 10 bases. Sequencing used PBMCs or a T cell subset sorted from them (not recorded which). The CDR3 nucleotides read TGCGCCAGCAGCTATGGACAGGGGGCCTACGAGCAGTACTTC. It is translated as CASSYGQGAYEQYF.